Shown below are 21 T cell receptor beta chains from a single sample sequenced in a study of blood T cells in healthy people across ages. A J-beta primer mix and a sample-barcoded 5' primer were used in a second PCR of about 6 to 12 cycles. From the 5' RACE reads, TCRdb called clonotypes with MiXCR, one entry per CDR3 protein. The sample contains 750,000 to 1,000,000 distinct CDR3 sequences, almost 30% of which appear only once. The data were also submitted as part of a second study, on T cells of mothers and their children.

Sequences were obtained from blood. The receptor set was obtained from a middle-aged woman in good health.

This clonotype was seen more than once but under ten times. In DNA, the CDR3 is TGTGCCTGGGAGCCGGACAGGGGGACTGAAGCTTTCTTT. Protein sequence: CAWEPDRGTEAFF. The genes are TRBV30 and TRBJ1-1; TRBD1 matches at 10 bases. The CDR3 covers 13 residues. Trimming at V came to 5 bases and at J to 5 bases, leaving 5 bases not matched to a gene. The germline V gene encodes CDR1 GTSNPN and CDR2 SVGIG (reference sequence).

The gene calls are TRBV24-1 and TRBJ2-1; D gene uncertain. Trimming removed 0 bases from V and 5 bases from J, with 4 bases in between. Germline V lookup: CDR1 KGHDR, CDR2 SFDVKD. The CDR3 runs to 13 residues. DNA of the CDR3: TGTGCCACCAGTGATTTGCTCGACAATGAGCAGTTCTTC. Encoded protein: CATSDLLDNEQFF.

The gene calls are TRBV28 and TRBJ2-5, with TRBD1 matching over 9 bases. Per germline, CDR1 MDHEN and CDR2 SYDVKM. The CDR3 consists of 18 residues. The trim removed 3 bases at V and 5 bases at J, leaving 16 bases unmatched. The CDR3 is CASSFHPTGGAWGETQYF. CDR3 nucleotides: TGTGCCAGCAGTTTCCACCCCACAGGGGGCGCATGGGGGGAGACCCAGTACTTC. Complete variable domain (other parts from reference TRBV28 and TRBJ2-5): DVKVTQSSRYLVKRTGEKVFLECVQDMDHENMFWYRQDPGLGLRLIYFSYDVKMKEKGDIPEGYSVSREKKERFSLILESASTNQTSMYLCASSFHPTGGAWGETQYFGPGTRLLVL.

This chain connects TRBV4-3 to TRBJ2-5; D is unresolved. The CDR3 is 12 amino acids. Germline V CDR1 and CDR2: LGHNA, YSLEER. Trimming took off 6 bases at V and 5 bases at J, with 10 bases between the two ends. CDR3 sequence reads: CASRDSIETQYF. For the CDR3, the DNA is TGCGCCAGCAGGGATTCGATCGAGACCCAGTACTTC.

This clonotype was seen once. Being one base from a much bigger clone, this may be a read error. The missing conserved phenylalanine or tryptophan at the end of this CDR3 makes a read error likely. The chain has TRBV29-1 and TRBJ2-7; D gene unclear. V lost 1 base and J lost 2, with 9 bases in between. Germline lookup yields CDR1 SQVTM and CDR2 ANQGSEA. The length of the CDR3 is 13 residues. The CDR3 is CSVEGPLTYEQYC. DNA of the CDR3: TGCAGCGTTGAAGGTCCACTAACCTACGAGCAGTACTGC.

The chain employs TRBV20-1 and TRBJ1-2, with 7 positions matching TRBD1. The CDR3 consists of 15 residues. V trimming: 0 bases; J trimming: 2 bases; junction bases outside the gene matches: 6. Germline V CDR1 and CDR2: DFQATT, SNEGSKA (reference sequence). Here the CDR3 reads CSAREGDSPNYGYTF. The CDR3 DNA is TGCAGTGCTAGAGAAGGGGACAGCCCGAACTATGGCTACACCTTC.

V and J are TRBV4-1 and TRBJ2-1; 11 bases agree with TRBD2. This CDR3 region has 16 residues. Germline V gives CDR1 MGHRA, CDR2 YSYEKL. Trimming cost V 1 base and J 6 bases; bases outside gene matches: 5. DNA for the CDR3: TGCGCCAGCAGCCAAGTAGGGCTAGCGGGGGGCAATGAGCAGTTCTTC. Encoded protein: CASSQVGLAGGNEQFF.

The V and J genes are TRBV6-5 and TRBJ1-1; TRBD1 might be the D (5 bases). Germline loops: CDR1 MNHEY, CDR2 SVGAGI. V lost 0 bases to trimming and J lost 1 base, with 15 bases between them. The CDR3 loop spans 17 amino acids. The CDR3 bases are TGTGCCAGCAGTTACTCCGCTCGGGGGTGGGAGAACACTGAAGCTTTCTTT. Translating gives CASSYSARGWENTEAFF.

The rearrangement links TRBV28 to TRBJ2-5, with 15 bases matching TRBD2. Unmatched junction bases numbered 10, after V lost 5 bases and J lost 12 bases. The germline V gene has CDR1 MDHEN and CDR2 SYDVKM. The CDR3 consists of 15 residues. The CDR3 protein is CASSQGLAGGSVEYF. CDR3 nucleotide sequence: TGTGCCAGCAGTCAGGGACTAGCGGGGGGATCGGTGGAGTACTTC.

This clonotype was counted ten times or more. This chain joins TRBV4-1 and TRBJ2-7; either TRBD1 or TRBD2 may supply D (6 bases each). Germline CDR1 is MGHRA and CDR2 is YSYEKL. The CDR3 spans 15 residues. Trimming pared 5 bases from V and 1 base from J, leaving 15 bases between. The CDR3 protein is CASSYVRGQSYEQYF. The CDR3 region has the DNA TGCGCCAGCAGCTACGTCCGGGGGCAGTCCTACGAGCAGTACTTC.

The chain is built from TRBV24-1 and TRBJ1-2; D uncertain. There are 14 residues in the CDR3. CDR1 is KGHDR and CDR2 is SFDVKD in the germline V gene. Trimming removed 4 bases at V and 8 bases at J, with 16 bases between. The CDR3: CATSDLDSLRGYTF. Here the CDR3 DNA reads TGTGCCACCAGTGACCTTGACTCTCTTAGGGGCTACACCTTC.

This clonotype was seen a few times. The CDR3 protein is CASSQGAAKNIQYF. In nucleotides, the CDR3 is TGTGCCAGCAGCCAGGGGGCGGCCAAAAACATTCAGTACTTC. The V gene is TRBV3-1, the J gene TRBJ2-4, with D possibly being TRBD1 (6 bases). Looked up from germline, CDR1 is LGHDT and CDR2 is YNNKEL (reference sequence). V was shortened by 3 bases and J by 1 base, with 7 bases between the two germline ends. This CDR3 is built from 14 residues.

This clonotype has at least ten counts. Written as DNA, the CDR3 is TGTGCCAGCAGCGCCCGACTAGCGGGGGCCTACAATGAGCAGTTCTTC. Protein sequence: CASSARLAGAYNEQFF. The rearrangement links TRBV9 to TRBJ2-1; 12 positions match TRBD2. CDR1 SGDLS and CDR2 YYNGEE come from the germline V gene. CDR3 length: 16 residues. After removal of 3 bases from V and 2 bases from J, the junction contained 3 bases not matched to a gene.

The chain has TRBV7-2 and TRBJ1-1; D is undetermined. The CDR3 length is 12 residues. The ends were cut back, 7 bases at V and 3 bases at J, with 9 bases in the middle. Germline V gene sequence: CDR1 SGHTA, CDR2 FQGNSA. The CDR3 loop reads CASTPTYTEAFF. In DNA, the CDR3 is TGTGCCAGCACCCCCACCTACACTGAAGCTTTCTTT.

The chain recombines TRBV28 with TRBJ2-2; TRBD2 aligns across 10 bases. CDR1 and CDR2 from the germline V gene are MDHEN and SYDVKM. V shed 5 bases and J 3 bases; nucleotides not matched to a gene: 21. CDR3 length: 21 amino acids. CDR3 sequence: CASSPTSWSGGAVSDTGELFF. The CDR3 DNA sequence: TGTGCCAGCAGTCCCACCAGTTGGAGCGGGGGGGCCGTTTCTGACACCGGGGAGCTGTTTTTT.

The chain carries TRBV9 and TRBJ2-5; perhaps TRBD1 as D (6 bases). Trimming pared 0 bases from V and 9 bases from J, leaving 18 bases between. The CDR3 is 15 amino acids. Germline lookup yields CDR1 SGDLS and CDR2 YYNGEE. This chain's CDR3 is CASSVEDRRTEAQYF. The CDR3, as DNA: TGTGCCAGCAGCGTAGAGGACAGACGCACCGAGGCCCAGTACTTC.

The gene calls are TRBV4-1 and TRBJ2-1; 7 bases are a match to TRBD2. Per germline, CDR1 MGHRA and CDR2 YSYEKL. The CDR3 spans 16 residues. With V trimmed by 3 bases and J by 7 bases, 12 bases remained unmatched. The CDR3 region is CASSHPLAEGANEQFF. CDR3 DNA sequence: TGCGCCAGCAGCCACCCCCTAGCGGAGGGAGCTAATGAGCAGTTCTTC.

This chain connects TRBV12-3 or TRBV12-4 to TRBJ2-6; D not resolved. Between the trimmed V and J ends, which lost 6 bases and 3 bases, there was a span of 9 bases. This CDR3 spans 14 amino acids. CDR3 DNA sequence: TGTGCCAGCAGCCCGTCATATGGGGCCAACGTCCTGACTTTC. Translated: CASSPSYGANVLTF.

The chain couples TRBV4-1 to TRBJ2-4; D remains ambiguous. Germline V gene lookup returns CDR1 MGHRA and CDR2 YSYEKL. This CDR3 contains 16 residues. Between the trimmed V and J ends, which lost 0 bases and 13 bases, there was a span of 22 bases. The CDR3 protein is CASSQDARTPVVKQYF. The CDR3, as DNA: TGCGCCAGCAGCCAAGACGCGCGAACTCCAGTGGTGAAGCAGTACTTC.

In its sample, this clonotype was seen many times. The chain joins TRBV5-1 to TRBJ2-7; 11 bases are a match to TRBD1. This CDR3 has 16 residues. With 0 bases clipped from V and 4 bases from J, the junction kept 6 bases outside the gene matches. Germline V gives CDR1 SGHRS, CDR2 YFSETQ. CDR3 sequence: CASSLAPGQGVYEQYF. For the CDR3, the DNA is TGCGCCAGCAGCTTGGCTCCGGGACAGGGGGTTTACGAGCAGTACTTC.

The V call is TRBV7-8, the J call TRBJ1-4; possibly TRBD1 for D (6 bases). Between the trimmed V and J ends, which lost 5 bases and 7 bases, there was a span of 17 bases. The CDR3 sequence is 15 residues long. Germline V lookup: CDR1 SGHVS, CDR2 FQNEAQ. CDR3: CASSPEGGGSEKLFF. The DNA of the CDR3 is TGTGCCAGCAGCCCAGAGGGAGGGGGGAGTGAAAAACTGTTTTTT.